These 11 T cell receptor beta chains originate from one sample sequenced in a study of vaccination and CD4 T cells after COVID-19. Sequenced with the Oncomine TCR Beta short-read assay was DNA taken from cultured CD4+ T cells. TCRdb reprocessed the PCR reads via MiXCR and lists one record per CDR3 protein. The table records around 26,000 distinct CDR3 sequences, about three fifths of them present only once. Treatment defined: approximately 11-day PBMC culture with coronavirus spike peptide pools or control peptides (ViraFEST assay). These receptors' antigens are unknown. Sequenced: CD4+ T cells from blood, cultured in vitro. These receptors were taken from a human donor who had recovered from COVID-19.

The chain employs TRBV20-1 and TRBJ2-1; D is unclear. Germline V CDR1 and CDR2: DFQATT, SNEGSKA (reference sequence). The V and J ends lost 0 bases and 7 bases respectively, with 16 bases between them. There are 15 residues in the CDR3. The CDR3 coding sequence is TGCAGTGCTAGAGATATGGGAAGAAGCAGAAATGAGCAGTTCTTC. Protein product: CSARDMGRSRNEQFF.

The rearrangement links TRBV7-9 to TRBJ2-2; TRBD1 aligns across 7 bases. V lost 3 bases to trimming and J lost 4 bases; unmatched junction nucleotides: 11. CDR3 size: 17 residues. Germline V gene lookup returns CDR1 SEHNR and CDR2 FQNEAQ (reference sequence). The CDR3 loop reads CASSFARGGDPTGELFF. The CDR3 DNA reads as TGTGCCAGCAGCTTTGCCCGAGGGGGCGACCCCACCGGGGAGCTGTTTTTT.

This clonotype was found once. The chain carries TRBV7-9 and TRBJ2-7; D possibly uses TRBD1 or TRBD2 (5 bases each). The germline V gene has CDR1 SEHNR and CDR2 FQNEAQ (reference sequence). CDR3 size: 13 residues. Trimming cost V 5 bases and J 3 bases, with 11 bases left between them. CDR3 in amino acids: CASSLGTFYEQYF. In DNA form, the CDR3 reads TGTGCCAGCAGCCTTGGGACCTTCTACGAGCAGTACTTC. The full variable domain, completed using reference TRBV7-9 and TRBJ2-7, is DTGVSQNPRHKITKRGQNVTFRCDPISEHNRLYWYRQTLGQGPEFLTYFQNEAQLEKSRLLSDRFSAERPKGSFSTLEIQRTEQGDSAMYLCASSLGTFYEQYFGPGTRLTVT.

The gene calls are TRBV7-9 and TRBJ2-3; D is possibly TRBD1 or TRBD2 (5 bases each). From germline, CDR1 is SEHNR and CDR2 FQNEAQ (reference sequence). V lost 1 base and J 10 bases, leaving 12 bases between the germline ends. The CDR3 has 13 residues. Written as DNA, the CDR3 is TGTGCCAGCAGCTTAGTCGGGACCGCAGCGCAGTATTTT. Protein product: CASSLVGTAAQYF. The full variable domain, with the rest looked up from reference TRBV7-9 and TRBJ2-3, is DTGVSQNPRHKITKRGQNVTFRCDPISEHNRLYWYRQTLGQGPEFLTYFQNEAQLEKSRLLSDRFSAERPKGSFSTLEIQRTEQGDSAMYLCASSLVGTAAQYFGPGTRLTVL.

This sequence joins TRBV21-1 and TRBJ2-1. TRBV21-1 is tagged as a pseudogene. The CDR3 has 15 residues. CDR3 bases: TGTGCCAGCAGCCCGAGGAATGGGGACTACAATGAGCAGTTCTTC. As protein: CASSPRNGDYNEQFF.

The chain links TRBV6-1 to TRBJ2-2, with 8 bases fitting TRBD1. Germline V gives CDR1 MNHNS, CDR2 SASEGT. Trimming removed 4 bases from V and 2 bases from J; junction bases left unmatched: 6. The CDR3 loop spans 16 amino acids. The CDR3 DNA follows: TGTGCCAGCAGTGCCGGGACAGGAGTAAACACCGGGGAGCTGTTTTTT. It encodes CASSAGTGVNTGELFF.

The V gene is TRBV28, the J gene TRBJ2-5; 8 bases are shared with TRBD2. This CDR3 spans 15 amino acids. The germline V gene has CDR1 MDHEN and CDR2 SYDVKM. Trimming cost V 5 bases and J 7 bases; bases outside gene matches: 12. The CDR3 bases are TGTGCCAGCAGTCTATTAGGACTAGCTATAAGGACCCAGTACTTC. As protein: CASSLLGLAIRTQYF. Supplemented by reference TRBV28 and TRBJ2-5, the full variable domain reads DVKVTQSSRYLVKRTGEKVFLECVQDMDHENMFWYRQDPGLGLRLIYFSYDVKMKEKGDIPEGYSVSREKKERFSLILESASTNQTSMYLCASSLLGLAIRTQYFGPGTRLLVL.

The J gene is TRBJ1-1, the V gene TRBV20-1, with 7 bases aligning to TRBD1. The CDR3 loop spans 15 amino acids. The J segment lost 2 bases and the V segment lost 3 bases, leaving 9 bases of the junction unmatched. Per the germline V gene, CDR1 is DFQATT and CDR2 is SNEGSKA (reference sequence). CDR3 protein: CSASGQGGSNTEAFF. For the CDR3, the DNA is TGCAGTGCTAGTGGGCAGGGGGGTTCAAACACTGAAGCTTTCTTT.

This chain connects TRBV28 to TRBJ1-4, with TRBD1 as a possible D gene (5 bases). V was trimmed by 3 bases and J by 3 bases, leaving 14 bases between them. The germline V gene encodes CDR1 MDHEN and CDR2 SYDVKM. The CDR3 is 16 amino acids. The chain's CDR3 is CASSFRQRGPNEKLFF. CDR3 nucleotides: TGTGCCAGCAGTTTTCGCCAGAGGGGACCTAATGAAAAACTGTTTTTT.

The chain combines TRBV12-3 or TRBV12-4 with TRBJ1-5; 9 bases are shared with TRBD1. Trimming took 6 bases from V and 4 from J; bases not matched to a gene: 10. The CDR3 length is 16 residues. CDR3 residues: CASSLDGGQGNQPQHF. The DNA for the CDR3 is TGTGCCAGCAGCTTGGATGGAGGACAGGGGAATCAGCCCCAGCATTTT.

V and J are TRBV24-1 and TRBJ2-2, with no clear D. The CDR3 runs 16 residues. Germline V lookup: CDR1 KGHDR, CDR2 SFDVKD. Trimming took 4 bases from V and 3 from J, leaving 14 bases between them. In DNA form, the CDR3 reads TGTGCCACCAGTGAGTCTACCCGACCCGACACCGGGGAGCTGTTTTTT. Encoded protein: CATSESTRPDTGELFF.